Below are 28 T cell receptor beta chains sequenced from a single sample in a study of T cells after yellow fever vaccination. Each CDR3 protein is one row after TCRdb ran MiXCR on the 5' RACE reads. Seen here are 310,000 or so distinct CDR3 sequences, 3% to 4.5% observed once, and the top ten hold 20% to 30%. Sample: PBMCs, taken on the day of the yellow fever booster vaccination. The receptors come from a man aged 18 to 35 who received the YFV17D yellow fever vaccine.

This clonotype was found many times. The chain carries TRBV20-1 and TRBJ2-7; 9 bases line up with TRBD1. The CDR3 spans 13 residues. Trimming removed 6 bases from V and 3 bases from J; junction bases left unmatched: 6. CDR1 and CDR2 (germline): DFQATT, SNEGSKA (reference sequence). Here the CDR3 DNA reads TGCAGTGCCATCGGGACAGGGTACTACGAGCAGTACTTC. It codes for CSAIGTGYYEQYF.

This clonotype has a handful of counts. The V and J genes are TRBV4-3 and TRBJ1-1; TRBD1 matches 9 bases. CDR3 size: 17 residues. CDR1 and CDR2 (germline): LGHNA, YSLEER. The V and J ends lost 3 bases and 7 bases, in that order; junction bases with no gene match: 15. Written as DNA, the CDR3 is TGCGCCAGCAGCCAGAACTTGCTGGGACAGGGCAAGATTGAAGCTTTCTTT. Translated: CASSQNLLGQGKIEAFF.

This clonotype was counted a few times. This chain joins TRBV6-1 and TRBJ2-5; perhaps D is TRBD1 or TRBD2 (5 bases each). The CDR3 length is 15 residues. The germline V and J ends were trimmed by 5 bases and 4 bases, with 17 bases remaining between them. Germline-derived CDR1 and CDR2 are MNHNS and SASEGT. DNA for the CDR3: TGTGCCAGCAGTAGGGCCTCCGCTGGGGGAGAGACCCAGTACTTC. Protein product: CASSRASAGGETQYF.

The chain is built from TRBV5-4 and TRBJ2-2; TRBD2 aligns across 8 bases. The germline CDR1 and CDR2 sequences are SGHNT and YYREEE (reference sequence). The CDR3 has 14 residues. Trimming took 2 bases from V and 6 from J; bases not matched to a gene: 3. Here the CDR3 DNA reads TGTGCCAGCAGCTTCAGCGGGGGCCCCGGGGAGCTGTTTTTT. Translation: CASSFSGGPGELFF.

This clonotype was counted only a few times. The V gene is TRBV5-5, the J gene TRBJ1-4; 9 bases line up with TRBD1. The CDR3 loop spans 15 amino acids. V was clipped by 6 bases and J by 8 bases; unmatched bases: 11. CDR1 SGHKS and CDR2 YYEKEE come from the germline V gene (reference sequence). The CDR3, as DNA: TGTGCCAGCATCTCTAGAGGGACAGGGCTGGAAAAACTGTTTTTT. Translation gives CASISRGTGLEKLFF.

At least ten counts were recorded for this clonotype. The V call is TRBV12-3 or TRBV12-4, the J call TRBJ2-5; D remains unclear. Trimming cost V 8 bases and J 5 bases, with 9 bases left between them. This CDR3 has 11 residues. The CDR3, as DNA: TGTGCCAGCGGGCCCCCGGAGACCCAGTACTTC. Translated: CASGPPETQYF.

This clonotype has at least ten counts. V and J are TRBV20-1 and TRBJ2-3; TRBD2 is a possible D gene (5 bases). V lost 0 bases, J lost 2 bases, and 12 bases lay in between. This CDR3 spans 15 amino acids. Germline V gene data show CDR1 as DFQATT and CDR2 as SNEGSKA (reference sequence). CDR3 in DNA: TGCAGTGCTAGAGATTTCGGGATCCACACAGATACGCAGTATTTT. Its translation is CSARDFGIHTDTQYF.

This clonotype was recorded a few times. The chain couples TRBV19 to TRBJ1-3; D ambiguous. The CDR3 length is 15 residues. Germline V gives CDR1 LNHDA, CDR2 SQIVND (reference sequence). V lost 8 bases, J lost 0 bases, and 14 bases lay in between. This CDR3 reads CASGPTARSGNTIYF. The DNA of the CDR3 is TGTGCCAGTGGTCCCACGGCGCGCTCTGGAAACACCATATATTTT.

This clonotype was counted many times. This rearrangement joins TRBV7-6 to TRBJ2-1; TRBD1 matches at 11 bases. CDR3 length equals 15 residues. Germline CDR1 reads SGHVS; CDR2 reads FNYEAQ. Trimming took 3 bases from V and 9 from J; bases not matched to a gene: 7. The CDR3 bases are TGTGCCAGCAGCTTGGGACAGGGGGGGTTAGGTGAGCAGTTCTTC. It specifies CASSLGQGGLGEQFF.

This clonotype was seen ten or more times. CDR3: CASGVQGTGSPLHF. CDR3 bases: TGTGCCAGCGGGGTACAGGGGACGGGTTCACCCCTCCACTTT. The chain has TRBV12-3 or TRBV12-4 and TRBJ1-6; the match to TRBD1 covers 7 bases. The ends lost 8 bases at V and 9 bases at J; junction bases unmatched: 10. CDR3 length: 14 residues.

This clonotype was found a few times. The rearrangement joins TRBV7-2 to TRBJ2-6; D perhaps matches TRBD1 (6 bases). V shed 5 bases and J shed 3 bases, with 14 bases lying between them. Germline values: CDR1 SGHTA, CDR2 FQGNSA. CDR3 length: 16 residues. The CDR3 DNA reads TGTGCCAGCAGCGAGGAAACAGGGTATGGGGCCAACGTCCTGACTTTC. The encoded protein is CASSEETGYGANVLTF.

With respect to this clonotype: A read error is possible here, since a much larger clone lies one base away. The rearrangement joins TRBV4-3 to TRBJ2-2; TRBD1 matches 10 bases. CDR1 is LGHNA and CDR2 is YSLEER in the germline V gene. The CDR3 extends over 16 amino acids. The ends lost 1 base at V and 6 bases at J; junction bases unmatched: 5. CDR3 in amino acids: CASSQGETGGAGELFF. For the CDR3, the DNA is TGCGCCAGCAGCCAAGGAGAGACAGGGGGCGCCGGGGAGCTGTTTTTT.

This clonotype was detected a few times. The chain is built from TRBV6-2 or TRBV6-3 and TRBJ2-6; 7 nucleotides line up with TRBD1. The CDR3 is 22 residues long. The V gene's germline CDR1 is MNHEY and CDR2 SVGEGT. V was clipped by 6 bases and J by 1 base; unmatched bases: 24. The CDR3 DNA reads as TGTGCCAGCAGAATTTTGGCCCCGGTTCGCGGACAGGCCCTTTCTGGGGCCAACGTCCTGACTTTC. This translates into CASRILAPVRGQALSGANVLTF.

This clonotype was recorded at least ten times. V and J are TRBV6-1 and TRBJ1-5; D is unclear. CDR3 size: 13 residues. Germline V gene lookup returns CDR1 MNHNS and CDR2 SASEGT. V dropped 4 bases and J dropped 1 base, with 5 bases sitting between them. The CDR3 DNA is TGTGCCAGCAGTGGACGGAGCAATCAGCCCCAGCATTTT. It specifies CASSGRSNQPQHF.

This chain uses TRBV7-2 with TRBJ1-4; D unresolved. The CDR3 is 16 residues long. In germline, CDR1 is SGHTA, CDR2 FQGNSA. Trimming removed 3 bases at V and 7 bases at J, with 18 bases between. The CDR3 reads CASSFWSGRVGEKLFF. In DNA form, the CDR3 reads TGTGCCAGCAGCTTTTGGTCAGGTCGTGTGGGTGAAAAACTGTTTTTT.

This clonotype was counted ten times or more. The chain joins TRBV7-9 to TRBJ2-1, with no clear D. Trimming left V 5 bases short and J 7 bases short, with 12 bases between. This CDR3 is 13 amino acids long. Germline CDR1 is SEHNR and CDR2 is FQNEAQ (reference sequence). CDR3 sequence: CASSTTILNEQFF. The CDR3, as DNA: TGTGCCAGCAGCACCACCATCCTTAATGAGCAGTTCTTC.

This clonotype has at least ten counts. The chain combines TRBV20-1 with TRBJ2-1; the D gene is possibly TRBD2 (5 bases). V gave up 6 bases and J gave up 4 bases, with 10 bases separating them. CDR1 and CDR2 (germline): DFQATT, SNEGSKA (reference sequence). This CDR3 is 12 amino acids long. The CDR3 reads CSAGRGYNEQFF. The CDR3 DNA is TGCAGTGCAGGACGGGGTTACAATGAGCAGTTCTTC.

The rearrangement joins TRBV21-1 to TRBJ1-1. TRBV21-1 is a known pseudogene. The CDR3 loop spans 11 amino acids. CDR3 residues: CARYTNTEAFF. CDR3 bases: TGTGCTCGGTATACGAACACTGAAGCTTTCTTT.

This CDR3 reads CASSLVSGGAADTQYF. The CDR3 DNA reads TGTGCCAGCAGCTTAGTTAGCGGGGGGGCCGCAGATACGCAGTATTTT. V gene TRBV7-2 combines with J gene TRBJ2-3; 11 bases line up with TRBD2. There are 16 residues in the CDR3. CDR1 is SGHTA, CDR2 FQGNSA, per germline. V trimming: 1 base; J trimming: 4 bases; junction bases outside the gene matches: 4.

This clonotype was picked up many times. The chain uses TRBV7-2 and TRBJ1-1, with 10 positions matching TRBD1. CDR3 size: 15 residues. V was pared by 5 bases and J by 4 bases, with 7 bases of the junction left unmatched. In germline, CDR1 is SGHTA, CDR2 FQGNSA. CDR3 DNA sequence: TGTGCCAGCAGCACGGGGACAGGGGAAGGCACTGAAGCTTTCTTT. Its translation: CASSTGTGEGTEAFF.

This clonotype has a count of ten or more. This sequence joins TRBV4-2 and TRBJ2-7; TRBD1 matches 8 bases. V gave up 3 bases and J gave up 1 base; unmatched junction bases: 2. Looked up from germline, CDR1 is LGHNA and CDR2 is YNFKEQ. The CDR3 has 14 residues. CDR3 coding DNA: TGTGCCAGCAGCCATGGACAGGGATCCTACGAGCAGTACTTC. Amino acids: CASSHGQGSYEQYF.

In this sample, this clonotype turned up many times. The CDR3, as DNA: TGTGCCAGCAGTTACTCGAGACATGACAATGAGCAGTTCTTC. It is translated as CASSYSRHDNEQFF. The chain combines TRBV6-5 with TRBJ2-1, with D hard to call. The CDR3 extends over 14 amino acids. Germline V gives CDR1 MNHEY, CDR2 SVGAGI. V was cut by 0 bases and J by 5 bases, with 8 bases left in between.

The table lists this clonotype with a few counts. Here the CDR3 DNA reads TGCAGTGCTGGGAAGGGAGGGGGCGTGATGAAGACCCAGTACTTC. Translated, it gives CSAGKGGGVMKTQYF. The V and J genes are TRBV20-1 and TRBJ2-5, with D perhaps TRBD1 or TRBD2 (7 bases each). In germline, CDR1 is DFQATT, CDR2 SNEGSKA (reference sequence). V shed 5 bases and J shed 6 bases, with 22 bases lying between them. The CDR3 is 15 residues long.

This clonotype has just a few counts. The chain joins TRBV7-2 to TRBJ1-2, with D tentatively TRBD1 (5 bases). Trimming cost V 5 bases and J 8 bases, with 12 bases left between them. The CDR3 extends over 12 amino acids. The germline V gene encodes CDR1 SGHTA and CDR2 FQGNSA. CDR3 coding DNA: TGTGCCAGCAGCCCCTATGGGGCCGGCTACACCTTC. Translated: CASSPYGAGYTF.

The chain is built from TRBV20-1 and TRBJ2-7; 14 positions agree with TRBD2. J was trimmed by 1 base and V by 5 bases; bases with no gene match: 1. The CDR3 is 14 residues long. From germline, CDR1 is DFQATT and CDR2 SNEGSKA (reference sequence). The CDR3, as DNA: TGCAGTGCTGGGACTAGCGGGGGTTCCTACGAGCAGTACGTC. It is translated as CSAGTSGGSYEQYV.

The chain combines TRBV5-1 with TRBJ1-1; possibly TRBD1 for D (6 bases). CDR1 and CDR2 (germline): SGHRS, YFSETQ. Trimming removed 2 bases at V and 1 base at J, with 12 bases between. The CDR3 extends over 15 amino acids. In DNA form, the CDR3 reads TGCGCCAGCAGCTTCTTGGGGGCCGAGAACACTGAAGCTTTCTTT. Its translation: CASSFLGAENTEAFF.

This clonotype was seen repeatedly, ten times or more. Sequence at one end of the junction differs from germline and may be a read error. CDR3 in DNA: TGCGCCAGCAGCCGGACAGGGGGCTATGGCTACACTTTC. Protein: CASSRTGGYGYTF. The rearrangement links TRBV4-3 to TRBJ1-2, with 11 bases identical to TRBD1. The CDR3 length is 13 residues. The germline V gene has CDR1 LGHNA and CDR2 YSLEER.

This clonotype was seen many times. The chain employs TRBV5-4 and TRBJ2-6; D is undetermined. This CDR3 comprises 16 residues. Trimming left V 0 bases short and J 1 base short, with 8 bases between. CDR1 is SGHNT, CDR2 YYREEE, per germline (reference sequence). The CDR3 loop reads CASSLARVSGANVLTF. CDR3 in DNA: TGTGCCAGCAGCTTGGCTCGGGTTTCTGGGGCCAACGTCCTGACTTTC.